This TCR beta chain appears in the sequencing data of a study of immune evolution from preneoplasia to lung adenocarcinoma. Germline assignment: CDR1 MNHEY and CDR2 SMNVEV (reference sequence). The V and J ends lost 5 bases and 10 bases respectively, with 15 bases between them. The CDR3 loop spans 13 amino acids. Produced via immunoSEQ multiplex PCR; TCRdb's table is partial and in-frame only. The sample has approximately 3,600 clones; about four fifths are singletons. The rearrangement uses TRBV27 and TRBJ2-1, with D uncertain. Input material: FFPE adjacent normal lung tissue. The TCR comes from a person aged 60-80 years with lung adenocarcinoma. For the CDR3, the DNA is TGTGCCAGCAGTCAGACGGGTCGCCAGGAGCAGTTCTTC. Encoded protein: CASSQTGRQEQFF.